What follows are 5 T cell receptor beta chains derived from one specimen sequenced in a study of T cell responses to AZD1222 COVID-19 vaccine. TCRdb keeps only in-frame clones here, not all; method: immunoSEQ multiplex PCR. The sample shows roughly 120,000 clones, 75% to 90% of them seen only once. This sample comprised peripheral blood, obtained 28 days after the second AZD1222 dose. Receptor source: an adult who received the AZD1222 COVID-19 vaccine.

The J gene is TRBJ1-4, the V gene TRBV30, with a weak D call TRBD1 (6 bases). CDR1 and CDR2 (germline): GTSNPN, SVGIG (reference sequence). The CDR3 consists of 13 residues. Trimming cost V 1 base and J 11 bases, with 14 bases left between them. The CDR3, as DNA: TGTGCCTGGAGTGCTCCAACAGGGTTTAAACTGTTTTTT. Its translation is CAWSAPTGFKLFF.

CDR3 nucleotide sequence: TGTGCCTGGGGGGGGGACAGGTCCATCCCCCTTGTCGGTGGGCAGTACTTC. Protein: CAWGGDRSIPLVGGQYF. The gene calls are TRBV30 and TRBJ2-7, with D maybe TRBD1 (8 bases). The CDR3 runs to 17 residues. Trimming took 5 bases from V and 9 from J, leaving 32 bases between them. Germline assignment: CDR1 GTSNPN and CDR2 SVGIG (reference sequence).

V gene TRBV28 combines with J gene TRBJ2-7; D is uncertain. V lost 2 bases, J lost 4 bases, and 6 bases lay in between. There are 12 residues in the CDR3. CDR1 is MDHEN, CDR2 SYDVKM, per germline. Here the CDR3 reads CASSLDRYEQYF. The CDR3 coding sequence is TGTGCCAGCAGTTTAGATAGATACGAGCAGTACTTC.

The J gene is TRBJ1-3, the V gene TRBV30; D call uncertain. The CDR3 runs 14 residues. Germline CDR1 is GTSNPN and CDR2 is SVGIG (reference sequence). Trimming pared 4 bases from V and 1 base from J, leaving 11 bases between. The chain's CDR3 is CAWISAGSGNTIYF. CDR3 nucleotide sequence: TGTGCCTGGATTTCAGCGGGTTCTGGAAACACCATATATTTT.

The chain combines TRBV5-4 with TRBJ1-1; no clear D. The CDR3 has 15 residues. Germline lookup yields CDR1 SGHNT and CDR2 YYREEE (reference sequence). Trimming removed 0 bases from V and 1 base from J, with 10 bases in between. The CDR3 DNA reads as TGTGCCAGCAGCTTGGATGTGACAAGGAACACTGAAGCTTTCTTT. The encoded protein is CASSLDVTRNTEAFF.